This T cell receptor (beta chain) was identified during a study of T cells in Graves' hyperthyroidism and ophthalmopathy. The CDR3 regions of TCR beta were amplified from RNA transcripts. HTBI primers drove first-round RT-PCR of the TCR CDR3. MiXCR, run by TCRdb on the multiplex PCR reads, gives a single entry per CDR3 protein. The table records 300,000 to 450,000 distinct CDR3 sequences, 11% to 15% of them present only once. This clonotype was recorded at least ten times. Orbital computed tomography, thyroid ultrasound, serum thyroxine and TRAb, and clinical symptoms together informed the diagnoses. PBMCs were collected from a roughly 9.7 ml volume of fresh peripheral blood. The CDR3 extends over 13 amino acids. V lost 5 bases to trimming and J lost 10 bases, with 12 bases between them. Per germline, CDR1 SNHLY and CDR2 FYNNEI.

This clonotype was obtained from a woman in her sixties or seventies with Graves' hyperthyroidism. The sequenced sample consisted of blood. The rearrangement links TRBV2 to TRBJ1-6; D ambiguous. In DNA, the CDR3 is TGTGCCAGCAGTTGGGGTGGAAGCTCACCCCTCCACTTT. Its translation is CASSWGGSSPLHF.